This TCR beta chain was documented in a study of human T cells and chemical hapten exposure. In the study overall: Small discrepancies in pooled library volume mainly accounted for the varying TCR yields per sample. Study conclusions and caveats: The number of TCRs over 1 in 1000 frequency stayed unchanged after DPC.

The time point is: healthy volunteer bleed at 6 weeks. Total RNA was extracted from unfractionated whole blood. This CDR3 has 15 amino acids. After removal of 2 bases from V and 3 bases from J, the junction contained 0 bases not matched to a gene. The germline CDR1 and CDR2 sequences are LGHNA and YNFKEQ. This clonotype ranks as medium-sized (0.01 to 0.1%). The antigen is unknown. One entry per CDR3 protein, called by TCRdb with MiXCR from the RACE reads. This sample carries over 35,000 distinct CDR3 sequences, roughly 3.5% of them seen once, and the ten largest clones take 5.6%. The V and J genes are TRBV4-2 and TRBJ2-3; 12 bases are a match to TRBD2. This TCR was sampled from a human donor in good health. Some clones in this sample may be carry-over from other donors' samples. Sequenced sample: whole blood. The CDR3 nucleotides read TGTGCCAGCAGCCAACTAGCGGGAGGGACAGATACGCAGTATTTT. Its translation: CASSQLAGGTDTQYF.